Included here is one T cell receptor beta chain sequence, with context. CDR1 and CDR2 (germline): MGHRA, YSYEKL. V trimming: 5 bases; J trimming: 4 bases; junction bases outside the gene matches: 12. The CDR3 totals 16 residues. This specimen comes from a study of blood T cell repertoires in COVID-19. Authors' methods: Counts of nucleated cells, estimated from reference gene primer amplification, were obtained. Here immunoSEQ multiplex PCR was the method, and the copy in TCRdb shows in-frame clones only, minus some. The DNA was the basis for D and trimming; V, J and clone size are from that table. In the table there are about 250,000 clones, roughly 84% of which are singletons.

The chain recombines TRBV4-1 with TRBJ1-1; 8 bases map to TRBD1. What was sequenced was peripheral blood. The TCR originated in a woman aged 40 to 49 who had recovered from COVID-19. The CDR3 coding sequence is TGCGCCAGCAGCTCAACCGGGACAGGACGAACCACTGAAGCTTTCTTT. Its translation is CASSSTGTGRTTEAFF.